The present TCR beta chain was sequenced within a study of PD-L1 blockade in urothelial cancer. Study information: Prior chemotherapy regimens per patient numbered 0 to 3. There were a median of about 140,000 T cells in blood samples.

The germline V and J ends were trimmed by 3 bases and 5 bases, with 9 bases remaining between them. Looked up from germline, CDR1 is SGHTA and CDR2 is FQGNSA. CDR3 length equals 13 residues. Spiking of synthetic TCR analog templates was performed in each PCR. The table came from immunoSEQ multiplex PCR; TCRdb's copy has only in-frame clones and leaves some out. The table has tens of thousands of clones, approximately 91% seen once; the top ten hold 11%. Turning to this clone: No antigen is known for it.

Study-level points and caveats: Stronger expansion of tumor-associated clones in blood at 3 weeks distinguished durable-benefit patients.

Regarding time point: peripheral blood 6 weeks after treatment start. Sequencing was performed on PBMCs, taken around atezolizumab (anti-PD-L1) treatment. The chain carries TRBV7-2 and TRBJ2-3; D is ambiguous. The sequence was collected from a man aged 55 to 69 with urothelial cancer. Here the CDR3 reads CASSFGLEDTQYF. CDR3 sequence (DNA): TGTGCCAGCAGCTTTGGGCTCGAAGATACGCAGTATTTT.